The present entry profiles one T cell receptor (delta chain) with its context. A read error is the likely source, as a far larger clone sits one nucleotide away. This specimen includes other DNA sequences encoding the same CDR3. The data belong to a study of γδ T cells in repeated Plasmodium falciparum infection. In the study overall: Age- and gender-matched Australian children served as comparison for malaria-exposed Malian children.

Flow sorting of PBMC yielded separate Vgamma9/Vdelta2+ and Vdelta2-negative gammadelta T cell populations for bulk repertoire analysis. Sequencing covered both gamma and delta TCR chains per sample. TCRdb repeated clone calling on the multiplex PCR reads with CATT. The repertoire holds approximately 93,000 delta-chain clones, with over 0.75% as singletons. Trimming took off 3 bases at V and 9 bases at J, with 14 bases between the two ends. CDR3 length: 13 amino acids. The germline CDR1 and CDR2 sequences are TSWWSYY and QGS. Material: gamma-delta T cells from blood. The receptor's source is a pool of human donors (malaria-infected and uninfected, not separated). J is TRDJ1 and V is TRDV1; a possible D gene is TRDD3 (5 bases). The CDR3 region is CALGEIPQTQLIF. CDR3 in DNA: TGTGCTCTTGGGGAGATACCTCAAACTCAACTCATCTTT.